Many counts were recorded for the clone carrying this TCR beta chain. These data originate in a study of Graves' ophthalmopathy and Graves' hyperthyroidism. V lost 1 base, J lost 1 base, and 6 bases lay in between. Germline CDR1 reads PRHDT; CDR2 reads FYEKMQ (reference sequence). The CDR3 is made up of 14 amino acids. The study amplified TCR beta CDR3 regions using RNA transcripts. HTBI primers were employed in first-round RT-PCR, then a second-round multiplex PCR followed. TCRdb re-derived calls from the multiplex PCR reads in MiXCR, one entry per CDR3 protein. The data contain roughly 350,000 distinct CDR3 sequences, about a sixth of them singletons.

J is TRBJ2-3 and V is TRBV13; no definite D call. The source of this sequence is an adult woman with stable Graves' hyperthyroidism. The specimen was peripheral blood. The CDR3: CASSLARGTDTQYF. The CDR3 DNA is TGTGCCAGCAGCTTAGCAAGGGGCACAGATACGCAGTATTTT.